The TCR beta chain under discussion was sequenced for a study of T cells after yellow fever vaccination. TCRdb redid the calling of the 5' RACE reads with MiXCR, one entry per CDR3 protein. The repertoire holds just under 600,000 distinct CDR3 sequences, with about 13% as singletons. Many counts were recorded for this clonotype. This specimen was PBMCs, taken on the day of the yellow fever booster vaccination. The TCR was taken from a man younger than 45 who received the YFV17D yellow fever vaccine.

DNA for the CDR3: TGTGCCAGCAGCGAAATGGACAGGCCGACCTACAATGAGCAGTTCTTC. As protein: CASSEMDRPTYNEQFF. The J gene is TRBJ2-1, the V gene TRBV21-1; the table assigns TRBD1, which was not confirmed against the DNA. TRBV21-1 is a documented pseudogene. The CDR3 has 16 residues.